These 19 T cell receptor beta chains share one sample of origin, sequenced in a study of beta chain features in type 1 diabetes. Expressed TCRB transcripts were sequenced because the isolated RNA had all been reverse transcribed beforehand. Some clones are missing from TCRdb's copy, which holds only in-frame ones; the method was immunoSEQ multiplex PCR. The sample lists around 190,000 clones; about 13% were seen once. Sequenced: central memory CD4+ T cells from blood. The receptor source for this set is a woman aged 18-29 years in good health.

The sample holds a few counts of this clone. V gene TRBV7-2 combines with J gene TRBJ2-7; D call uncertain. The CDR3 has 12 amino acids. Trimming cost V 2 bases and J 10 bases, with 12 bases left between them. Looked up from germline, CDR1 is SGHTA and CDR2 is FQGNSA. The CDR3 loop is CASSLSRSLQYF. In DNA form, the CDR3 reads TGTGCCAGCAGCTTATCCAGATCGCTTCAGTACTTC.

This chain connects TRBV18 to TRBJ2-5; tentative D call: TRBD1 (5 bases). Germline V gene lookup returns CDR1 KGHSH and CDR2 LQKENI. Deletions cut 1 base from V and 1 base from J, with 10 bases between. The CDR3 has 15 residues. CDR3 amino acids: CASSPRGQFQETQYF. In nucleotides, the CDR3 is TGTGCCAGCTCACCACGAGGACAATTCCAAGAGACCCAGTACTTC.

In this sample, this clone turned up a few times. V and J are TRBV30 and TRBJ1-5; D not certain. CDR1 GTSNPN and CDR2 SVGIG come from the germline V gene (reference sequence). V dropped 0 bases and J dropped 4 bases, with 16 bases sitting between them. This CDR3 comprises 16 residues. This chain's CDR3 is CAWSVWSGWRNQPQHF. The CDR3 region has the DNA TGTGCCTGGAGTGTATGGTCGGGATGGAGGAATCAGCCCCAGCATTTT.

The V and J genes are TRBV10-3 and TRBJ2-1, with D perhaps TRBD2 (6 bases). The CDR3 is 13 residues long. Trimming left V 2 bases short and J 5 bases short, with 7 bases between. Per the germline V gene, CDR1 is ENHRY and CDR2 is SYGVKD. The CDR3 sequence: CAISERGNNEQFF. The CDR3 DNA reads as TGTGCCATCAGTGAGCGGGGGAACAATGAGCAGTTCTTC.

The J gene is TRBJ2-3, the V gene TRBV7-9; D remains ambiguous. CDR3 length equals 14 residues. The ends were cut back, 3 bases at V and 6 bases at J, with 13 bases in the middle. Germline CDR1 and CDR2: SEHNR and FQNEAQ (reference sequence). The CDR3 loop is CASSLRLGPDTQYF. In nucleotides, the CDR3 is TGTGCCAGCAGCTTGAGGCTAGGCCCCGATACGCAGTATTTT.

The chain employs TRBV28 and TRBJ2-6; a possible D gene is TRBD2 (6 bases). V was shortened by 5 bases and J by 4 bases, with 9 bases between the two germline ends. Germline assignment: CDR1 MDHEN and CDR2 SYDVKM. CDR3 length: 14 residues. CDR3 coding DNA: TGTGCCAGCAGTGAGACTAGAGGGGCCAACGTCCTGACTTTC. It codes for CASSETRGANVLTF. The whole variable domain, remainder taken from reference TRBV28 and TRBJ2-6, is DVKVTQSSRYLVKRTGEKVFLECVQDMDHENMFWYRQDPGLGLRLIYFSYDVKMKEKGDIPEGYSVSREKKERFSLILESASTNQTSMYLCASSETRGANVLTFGAGSRLTVL.

This clone showed up just a few times. The chain carries TRBV5-6 and TRBJ2-1, with TRBD2 matching 10 bases. V lost 4 bases to trimming and J lost 4 bases; unmatched junction nucleotides: 5. The CDR3 totals 15 residues. CDR1 is SGHDT, CDR2 YYEEEE, per germline. The CDR3 DNA is TGTGCCAGCAGCCCGGAACTAGCGGGGTACAATGAGCAGTTCTTC. Protein: CASSPELAGYNEQFF.

In its sample, this clone was seen a few times. This chain uses TRBV9 with TRBJ2-6; maybe TRBD1 (5 bases). Trimming took 7 bases from V and 0 from J, leaving 14 bases between them. From germline, CDR1 is SGDLS and CDR2 YYNGEE. The CDR3 length is 16 residues. In nucleotides, the CDR3 is TGTGCCAGCTCACCGCCAGGGATCTCTGGGGCCAACGTCCTGACTTTC. Translating it yields CASSPPGISGANVLTF.

This clone was recorded a few times. CDR3 nucleotides: TGTGCCACCAGCAGAGACGGACAGGGAACTCTAAATTCACCCCTCCACTTT. This encodes CATSRDGQGTLNSPLHF. V and J are TRBV15 and TRBJ1-6; 8 bases are a match to TRBD1. Germline V gene lookup returns CDR1 LNHNV and CDR2 YYDKDF (reference sequence). J was trimmed by 7 bases and V by 0 bases; bases with no gene match: 8. The CDR3 covers 17 residues. Full variable domain (missing parts from reference TRBV15 and TRBJ1-6): DAMVIQNPRYQVTQFGKPVTLSCSQTLNHNVMYWYQQKSSQAPKLLFHYYDKDFNNEADTPDNFQSRRPNTSFCFLDIRSPGLGDTAMYLCATSRDGQGTLNSPLHFGNGTRLTVT.

A few counts support this clone. The J gene is TRBJ1-5, the V gene TRBV6-6; D is undetermined. V shed 4 bases and J shed 11 bases, with 18 bases lying between them. CDR3 length: 14 amino acids. Germline values: CDR1 MNHNY, CDR2 SVGAGI (reference sequence). Here the CDR3 DNA reads TGTGCCAGCAGTTTGGGAGGGCCCCATGGGACCCAGCATTTT. Its protein product is CASSLGGPHGTQHF.

This clone was counted a few times. The CDR3 DNA sequence: TGTGCCAGCAGCCTACAGGGGGGCCCCATAGAGACCCAGTACTTC. This encodes CASSLQGGPIETQYF. The chain is built from TRBV11-2 and TRBJ2-5; TRBD1 aligns across 8 bases. Per germline, CDR1 SGHAT and CDR2 FQNNGV. The CDR3 extends over 15 amino acids. After removal of 5 bases from V and 4 bases from J, the junction contained 9 bases not matched to a gene.

The chain uses TRBV5-4 and TRBJ2-5, with 7 nucleotides matching TRBD1. The CDR3 totals 15 residues. The V gene's germline CDR1 is SGHNT and CDR2 YYREEE (reference sequence). The ends lost 1 base at V and 4 bases at J; junction bases unmatched: 7. The CDR3 loop is CASSLTGESAETQYF. CDR3 in DNA: TGTGCCAGCAGCTTGACAGGGGAGAGTGCAGAGACCCAGTACTTC.

This clone was detected ten times or more. CDR3 sequence reads: CASSTQGPGYGYTF. CDR3 nucleotides: TGTGCCAGCAGCACACAGGGGCCGGGCTATGGCTACACCTTC. The rearrangement uses TRBV7-2 and TRBJ1-2; 7 nucleotides agree with TRBD1. Unmatched junction bases numbered 7, after V lost 5 bases and J lost 4 bases. Looked up from germline, CDR1 is SGHTA and CDR2 is FQGNSA. The CDR3 has 14 residues.

V and J are TRBV30 and TRBJ1-5, with unresolved D. Trimming removed 3 bases from V and 6 bases from J, with 12 bases in between. The V gene's germline CDR1 is GTSNPN and CDR2 SVGIG (reference sequence). The CDR3 covers 13 residues. The CDR3 sequence is CAWSSSYGQPQHF. The CDR3 DNA reads as TGTGCCTGGAGCTCCTCCTATGGTCAGCCCCAGCATTTT.

J is TRBJ2-1 and V is TRBV7-8; 9 bases are shared with TRBD2. Germline V gene lookup returns CDR1 SGHVS and CDR2 FQNEAQ. Unmatched junction bases numbered 10, after V lost 5 bases and J lost 5 bases. This CDR3 contains 16 residues. Here the CDR3 reads CASSPRASGINNEQFF. The CDR3 DNA follows: TGTGCCAGCAGCCCCAGGGCTAGCGGGATCAACAATGAGCAGTTCTTC.

The V gene is TRBV28, the J gene TRBJ2-7; D might be TRBD2 (6 bases). V was clipped by 6 bases and J by 0 bases, with 21 bases between them. The germline V gene has CDR1 MDHEN and CDR2 SYDVKM. The CDR3 covers 17 residues. The CDR3 DNA is TGTGCCAGCAGGACTAGGACTAAAGTGGGGTTCTCCTACGAGCAGTACTTC. It codes for CASRTRTKVGFSYEQYF. The entire variable domain, with the rest obtained from reference TRBV28 and TRBJ2-7, is as follows: DVKVTQSSRYLVKRTGEKVFLECVQDMDHENMFWYRQDPGLGLRLIYFSYDVKMKEKGDIPEGYSVSREKKERFSLILESASTNQTSMYLCASRTRTKVGFSYEQYFGPGTRLTVT.

The chain uses TRBV6-1 and TRBJ2-3, with TRBD1 matching 8 bases. CDR3 length equals 12 residues. Germline assignment: CDR1 MNHNS and CDR2 SASEGT. With 4 bases clipped from V and 7 bases from J, the junction kept 1 base outside the gene matches. The CDR3 DNA reads TGTGCCAGCAGTGGACAGGGGTATACGCAGTATTTT. Residues: CASSGQGYTQYF.

This clone occurred a few times. This chain joins TRBV19 and TRBJ2-5; TRBD2 matches at 8 bases. Unmatched junction bases numbered 7, after V lost 5 bases and J lost 5 bases. CDR3 length: 14 amino acids. Germline CDR1 is LNHDA and CDR2 is SQIVND (reference sequence). The CDR3 nucleotides read TGTGCCAGTAGTTCCACTAGCGGAAGGGAGACCCAGTACTTC. Its protein product is CASSSTSGRETQYF.

In this sample, this clone turned up a few times. This sample also contains other DNA sequences that code for the same CDR3. The rearrangement uses TRBV30 and TRBJ1-5; D gene unclear. The CDR3 spans 12 residues. Germline V gene sequence: CDR1 GTSNPN, CDR2 SVGIG (reference sequence). Between the trimmed V and J ends, which lost 3 bases and 4 bases, there was a span of 7 bases. The chain's CDR3 is CAWSPGNQPQHF. The CDR3 nucleotides read TGTGCCTGGAGCCCCGGGAATCAGCCCCAGCATTTT.